The rows below give T cell receptor beta chains drawn from one sample of a study of blood T cell repertoires in COVID-19. Method: immunoSEQ multiplex PCR; TCRdb's copy keeps in-frame clones and lacks some. The repertoire consists of 120,000 or so clones, with roughly 90% occurring once and the leading ten covering approximately 8.1%. Sequenced input: peripheral blood. Every receptor here comes from a man aged 45-60 years with acute or convalescent COVID-19. Each CDR3 is given with its conserved first and last residue. The order of the fields is J gene, D gene, clone size, V gene, CDR3 DNA, CDR3 protein. The D gene is left open where the match is weak. Clone size is given for some rows only: seen once, a few or many times, or a class if the clone is expanded.

TRBJ1-2	TRBD1	NA	TRBV11-2	TGTGCCAGCAGCTTAACGGGACAGACATATGGCTACACCTTC	CASSLTGQTYGYTF
TRBJ1-6	NA	NA	TRBV4-1	TGCGCCAGCAGCCAAGAAGCGGGTGGTAATAATTCACCCCTCCACTTT	CASSQEAGGNNSPLHF
TRBJ2-2	TRBD2	NA	TRBV2	TGTGCCTCCCAGGGGACTAGCGGGAGCCCTTGGGGCGGGGAGCTGTTTTTT	CASQGTSGSPWGGELFF
TRBJ1-3	TRBD1	NA	TRBV18	TGTGCCAGCTCCCACATCGGACAGGGATCAGGAAACACCATATATTTT	CASSHIGQGSGNTIYF
TRBJ2-1	TRBD2	NA	TRBV4-1	TGCGCCAGCAGCCAAAGGCGGGAGAATGAGCAGTTCTTC	CASSQRRENEQFF
TRBJ1-5	NA	once	TRBV11-2	TGTGCCAGCAGCCGGACAGGCAATCAGCCCCAGCATTTT	CASSRTGNQPQHF
TRBJ2-7	TRBD2	NA	TRBV4-1	TGCGCCAGCAGCCAGGTGACTAGCGGGGACTACGAGCAGTACTTC	CASSQVTSGDYEQYF
TRBJ1-1	NA	few	TRBV10-3	TGTGCCATCAGCTGGACAGCAACTGAAGCTTTCTTT	CAISWTATEAFF
TRBJ2-7	NA	NA	TRBV16	TGTGCCAGCAGCCAAACCCAGACCTACGAGCAGTACTTC	CASSQTQTYEQYF
TRBJ2-7	NA	NA	TRBV10-2	TGCGCCAGCAGTTATGAAGCGGTATTAGCCTACGAGCAGTACTTC	CASSYEAVLAYEQYF
TRBJ2-2	TRBD2	once	TRBV3-1/TRBV3-2	TGTGCCAGCAGCCCGGGACTAGCGGGGATTACCGGGGAGCTGTTTTTT	CASSPGLAGITGELFF
TRBJ2-1	TRBD2	NA	TRBV27	TGTGCCAGCAGTTTCGGGCTAGCGGGACTTGAGCAGTTCTTC	CASSFGLAGLEQFF
TRBJ1-3	NA	NA	TRBV11-3	TGTGCCAGCAGCTTCCCACCCGCCCGGTCTGGAAACACCATATATTTT	CASSFPPARSGNTIYF
TRBJ2-7	TRBD2	NA	TRBV11-2	TGTGCCAGCAGTTCCTCGGCGGGAGGCCCCTACGAGCAGTACTTC	CASSSSAGGPYEQYF
TRBJ2-2	TRBD2	NA	TRBV7-6	TGTGCCAGCAGCTTAGTGGCTAGCGGGAGAACCGGGGAGCTGTTTTTT	CASSLVASGRTGELFF
TRBJ1-2	TRBD1	NA	TRBV29-1	TGCAGCGCTAAGACAGGGGGCGAGGGCTACACCTTC	CSAKTGGEGYTF
TRBJ2-7	TRBD2	NA	TRBV7-2	TGTGCCAGCAGCTTCGGGAGGGGGGGCTCCTACGAGCAGTACTTC	CASSFGRGGSYEQYF
TRBJ1-4	TRBD1	NA	TRBV4-2	TGTGCCAGCAGCCTACACGGGACAGGTGCGGGGAATGAAAAACTGTTTTTT	CASSLHGTGAGNEKLFF
TRBJ2-3	TRBD2	NA	TRBV7-9	TGTGCCAGCAGCTTAGCGGGAGGGCCGGCAGATACGCAGTATTTT	CASSLAGGPADTQYF
TRBJ1-2	NA	NA	TRBV19	TGTGCCAGTAGTGTCGGCAGCCCAGGTGGCTACACCTTC	CASSVGSPGGYTF
TRBJ1-2	TRBD1	NA	TRBV2	TGTGCCAGCAGGCAGGGACAGGGGAGGTATGGCTACACCTTC	CASRQGQGRYGYTF
TRBJ2-7	TRBD2	few	TRBV6-5	TGTGCCAGCAGTTACCTTACTAGCGGGGATCCCTACGAGCAGTACTTC	CASSYLTSGDPYEQYF
TRBJ2-5	TRBD1	few	TRBV29-1	TGCAGCGTCCCTCGACAGGGCCAAGAGACCCAGTACTTC	CSVPRQGQETQYF
TRBJ2-7	TRBD2	NA	TRBV9	TGTGCCAGCAGCGGTGGACTAGCGGGATACGAGCAGTACTTC	CASSGGLAGYEQYF
TRBJ1-1	TRBD1	NA	TRBV7-8	TGTGCCAGCAGCCAAGGGACAGGGTTAGGCGAAGCTGAAGCTTTCTTT	CASSQGTGLGEAEAFF
TRBJ2-7	TRBD2	NA	TRBV11-3	TGTGCCAGCAGCACCAACCAACTAGCGGAAATAGCCTACGAGCAGTACTTC	CASSTNQLAEIAYEQYF
TRBJ2-3	TRBD2	NA	TRBV19	TGTGCCAGTAGGGATATAGCGGGTTCTAGCACAGATACGCAGTATTTT	CASRDIAGSSTDTQYF
TRBJ1-1	NA	NA	TRBV18	TGTGCCAGCTCACCTGTCGTCTCTTCGGGGACTGAAGCTTTCTTT	CASSPVVSSGTEAFF
TRBJ2-1	TRBD2	NA	TRBV5-6	TGTGCCAGCAGCCGAAGGCGGGAGAGGGCCGATGAGCAGTTCTTC	CASSRRRERADEQFF
TRBJ2-7	NA	NA	TRBV4-1	TGCGCCAGCAGCCCCACCGTTGACACCTACGAGCAGTACTTC	CASSPTVDTYEQYF
TRBJ2-1	TRBD2	NA	TRBV27	TGTGCCAGCAGTTTCGCTAGCGGACACAATGAGCAGTTCTTC	CASSFASGHNEQFF
TRBJ2-7	NA	NA	TRBV5-4	TGTGCCAGCAGCTTCTTCAGGGACTACGAGCAGTACTTC	CASSFFRDYEQYF
TRBJ1-4	TRBD1	NA	TRBV5-5	TGTGCCAGCAGCTTGTCGACAGGGCTTAATGAAAAACTGTTTTTT	CASSLSTGLNEKLFF
TRBJ2-3	NA	NA	TRBV5-1	TGCGCCAGCAGCTTGGGACAGCATGGGGTGACAGATACGCAGTATTTT	CASSLGQHGVTDTQYF
TRBJ1-1	TRBD1	NA	TRBV7-9	TGTGCCAGCAGCCCTACCGGGACAGGGGGCCCTGAAGCTTTCTTT	CASSPTGTGGPEAFF
TRBJ2-2	NA	NA	TRBV5-1	TGCGCCAGCAGCCCTACAGTCACCGGGGAGCTGTTTTTT	CASSPTVTGELFF
TRBJ1-1	NA	once	TRBV18	TGTGCCAGCTCAACGAGTCAGGGGATGATGAACACTGAAGCTTTCTTT	CASSTSQGMMNTEAFF
TRBJ1-5	NA	NA	TRBV19	TGTGCCAGTAGTATAGATCAAGTCAGGGGAGGCAATCAGCCCCAGCATTTT	CASSIDQVRGGNQPQHF
TRBJ2-7	NA	NA	TRBV11-3	TGTGCCAGCAGCTACCTCTCCCGCGTACCCTCCTACGAGCAGTACTTC	CASSYLSRVPSYEQYF
TRBJ2-1	NA	NA	TRBV4-1	TGCGCCAGCAGCCAAGCGCTAGCCAATGAGCAGTTCTTC	CASSQALANEQFF
TRBJ2-1	NA	NA	TRBV19	TGTGCCAGTAGTAAGGGGCCCCCGGAGGGCAATGAGCAGTTCTTC	CASSKGPPEGNEQFF
TRBJ2-1	NA	few	TRBV21-1	TGTGCCAGCAGTCTAGGGACTAGCGGGAGAGGGAATGAGCAGTTCTTC	CASSLGTSGRGNEQFF
TRBJ1-2	NA	NA	TRBV5-6	TGTGCCAGCAGCTTGTGGCAGAGTATCGACTCGCGGGACTATGGCTACACCTTC	CASSLWQSIDSRDYGYTF
TRBJ2-7	NA	few	TRBV27	TGTGCCAGCAGGAGAACGGAGGCTAGAAACGAGCAGTACTTC	CASRRTEARNEQYF
TRBJ1-2	TRBD1	NA	TRBV29-1	TGCAGCGTCGGGACAGGGGACTATGGCTACACCTTC	CSVGTGDYGYTF
TRBJ1-2	TRBD1	NA	TRBV5-6	TGTGCCAGCAGCTTGAGTGGGACAGGGAGGTATGGCTACACCTTC	CASSLSGTGRYGYTF
TRBJ1-2	NA	NA	TRBV19	TGTGCCAGTAGTATAAGGGGGAGCGGCTACACCTTC	CASSIRGSGYTF
TRBJ2-1	TRBD1	many	TRBV6-5	TGTGCCAGCAGCCACACAGGGGAATCCTACAATGAGCAGTTCTTC	CASSHTGESYNEQFF
TRBJ2-7	TRBD1	few	TRBV7-9	TGTGCCAGCGGAAAGGACAGGGGTGTCGACGAGCAGTACTTC	CASGKDRGVDEQYF
TRBJ1-2	TRBD1	once	TRBV24-1	TGTGCCACCAGTGATGGGGACAGGGTTTCAGGCTACACCTTC	CATSDGDRVSGYTF
TRBJ2-2	TRBD2	NA	TRBV19	TGTGCCAGTAGTATTAGTAGCGGGAGGGTTTTCGGGGAGCTGTTTTTT	CASSISSGRVFGELFF
TRBJ1-1	NA	NA	TRBV18	TGTGCCAGCTCACCGCTGAAGGGGGGGCTAAACACTGAAGCTTTCTTT	CASSPLKGGLNTEAFF
TRBJ1-6	NA	few	TRBV14	TGTGCCAGCAGCCGACCGGGGTCCGATAATTCACCCCTCCACTTT	CASSRPGSDNSPLHF
TRBJ2-1	NA	once	TRBV11-3	TGTGCCAGCAGTGGGAGTGTCAATGAGCAGTTCTTC	CASSGSVNEQFF
TRBJ2-2	NA	NA	TRBV28	TGTGCCAGCAGCGTTGAGGTCGGGGAGCTGTTTTTT	CASSVEVGELFF